A single sample gave rise to the 25 T cell receptor beta chains below, sequenced in a study of Ad26.COV2.S vaccination and SARS-CoV-2 variants. Method: immunoSEQ multiplex PCR; TCRdb's copy keeps in-frame clones and lacks some. The repertoire holds about 350,000 clones, with 85% as singletons. Documented treatment: about 20 received Ad26.COV2.S at low or high dose, single or two shots; roughly five received placebo; per-sample allocation not given. Samples analyzed were those drawn on day 63 after the first vaccine or placebo injection. The source material was peripheral blood, sampled in a trial of Ad26.COV2.S vaccine versus placebo. Receptor source: a person between 18 and 65 years old who received the Ad26.COV2.S COVID-19 vaccine or a placebo.

CDR3 nucleotide sequence: TGTGCCAGCAGTTACACCCGGGTCCTCTATGGCTACACCTTC. This sequence encodes CASSYTRVLYGYTF. The chain employs TRBV6-2 or TRBV6-3 and TRBJ1-2; D uncertain. Trimming shortened V by 2 bases and J by 4 bases, and 11 bases separated the two germline ends. CDR1 MNHEY and CDR2 SVGEGT come from the germline V gene. This CDR3 is built from 14 residues.

The gene calls are TRBV10-3 and TRBJ2-7; D is perhaps TRBD2 (5 bases). Looked up from germline, CDR1 is ENHRY and CDR2 is SYGVKD. The CDR3 has 13 amino acids. The V and J ends lost 4 bases and 7 bases respectively, with 14 bases between them. The chain's CDR3 is CAISVRAKEEQYF. CDR3 in DNA: TGTGCCATCAGTGTGAGGGCAAAAGAAGAGCAGTACTTC.

This sequence joins TRBV30 and TRBJ2-1; 7 bases align to TRBD2. The CDR3 runs 15 residues. V lost 2 bases to trimming and J lost 4 bases; unmatched junction nucleotides: 8. CDR1 and CDR2 from the germline V gene are GTSNPN and SVGIG (reference sequence). The CDR3 is CAWSRGDGTYNEQFF. The CDR3 region has the DNA TGTGCCTGGAGTCGGGGGGACGGCACTTACAATGAGCAGTTCTTC.

The CDR3 reads CASSDSATDTQYF. DNA for the CDR3: TGTGCCAGCAGTGACTCGGCGACAGATACGCAGTATTTT. V usage is TRBV6-4 and J usage is TRBJ2-3; no clear D. Trimming shortened V by 0 bases and J by 3 bases, and 4 bases separated the two germline ends. Per germline, CDR1 MRHNA and CDR2 SNTAGT. This CDR3 is 13 amino acids long.

The gene calls are TRBV24-1 and TRBJ2-2; D ambiguous. V dropped 3 bases and J dropped 6 bases, with 4 bases sitting between them. This CDR3 region has 12 residues. The V gene's germline CDR1 is KGHDR and CDR2 SFDVKD. Here the CDR3 DNA reads TGTGCCACCAGTGATACACCCGGGGAGCTGTTTTTT. The encoded protein is CATSDTPGELFF.

The chain joins TRBV6-5 to TRBJ2-7; D remains unclear. The length of the CDR3 is 13 residues. The ends were cut back, 2 bases at V and 2 bases at J, with 7 bases in the middle. In germline, CDR1 is MNHEY, CDR2 SVGAGI. The CDR3 protein is CASSYGVAYEQYF. The CDR3 nucleotides are TGTGCCAGCAGTTACGGGGTGGCCTACGAGCAGTACTTC.

The rearrangement links TRBV7-6 to TRBJ2-3; possible D gene TRBD2, 6 bases. CDR1 is SGHVS and CDR2 is FNYEAQ in the germline V gene. Trimming took off 8 bases at V and 5 bases at J, with 20 bases between the two ends. CDR3 size: 15 residues. The CDR3 reads CASSMGGWAQDTQYF. In nucleotides, the CDR3 is TGTGCCAGCTCTATGGGGGGATGGGCCCAAGATACGCAGTATTTT.

This clone came up once. V gene TRBV10-1 combines with J gene TRBJ2-3; D call uncertain. V lost 4 bases to trimming and J lost 4 bases, with 15 bases between them. This CDR3 is 15 amino acids long. CDR1 is WNHNN and CDR2 is SYGVQD in the germline V gene (reference sequence). The CDR3 DNA sequence: TGCGCCAGCAGTGGACACCGTTTTTCGGCAGATACGCAGTATTTT. Its translation: CASSGHRFSADTQYF.

The chain couples TRBV5-1 to TRBJ1-2, with D possibly being TRBD1 (6 bases). Between the trimmed V and J ends, which lost 2 bases and 6 bases, there was a span of 8 bases. The CDR3 runs to 12 residues. In germline, CDR1 is SGHRS, CDR2 YFSETQ. The CDR3 reads CASSLGGNGYTF. Here the CDR3 DNA reads TGCGCCAGCAGCTTAGGGGGGAATGGCTACACCTTC. The full variable domain, with the rest looked up from reference TRBV5-1 and TRBJ1-2, is KAGVTQTPRYLIKTRGQQVTLSCSPISGHRSVSWYQQTPGQGLQFLFEYFSETQRNKGNFPGRFSGRQFSNSRSEMNVSTLELGDSALYLCASSLGGNGYTFGSGTRLTVV.

The J gene is TRBJ2-6, the V gene TRBV9, with TRBD1 matching over 8 bases. The CDR3 totals 16 residues. Germline V CDR1 and CDR2: SGDLS, YYNGEE. V lost 4 bases to trimming and J lost 2 bases; unmatched junction nucleotides: 5. Written as DNA, the CDR3 is TGTGCCAGCAGCAAGACAGGGGCCGCTGGGGCCAACGTCCTGACTTTC. Translated, it gives CASSKTGAAGANVLTF. Variable domain in full (rest from reference TRBV9 and TRBJ2-6): DSGVTQTPKHLITATGQRVTLRCSPRSGDLSVYWYQQSLDQGLQFLIQYYNGEERAKGNILERFSAQQFPDLHSELNLSSLELGDSALYFCASSKTGAAGANVLTFGAGSRLTVL.

The chain is built from TRBV28 and TRBJ2-7; D might be TRBD2 (5 bases). CDR3 length: 11 amino acids. V was cut by 10 bases and J by 2 bases, with 9 bases left in between. Germline assignment: CDR1 MDHEN and CDR2 SYDVKM. CDR3 region: CATTRPYEQYF. CDR3 nucleotide sequence: TGTGCCACAACTAGACCCTACGAGCAGTACTTC.

This clone was counted once. The chain recombines TRBV5-6 with TRBJ2-5; D call uncertain. Germline CDR1 reads SGHDT; CDR2 reads YYEEEE. V was pared by 3 bases and J by 0 bases, with 6 bases between. This CDR3 is built from 13 residues. The CDR3 region has the DNA TGTGCCAGCAGCTCACAGTACCAAGAGACCCAGTACTTC. Translation: CASSSQYQETQYF.

The V and J genes are TRBV19 and TRBJ2-1; TRBD2 matches 10 bases. J gave up 7 bases and V 11 bases, and 11 bases lay outside the gene matches. Germline V CDR1 and CDR2: LNHDA, SQIVND (reference sequence). This CDR3 has 14 amino acids. CDR3: CAVSVLAGLNEQFF. Written as DNA, the CDR3 is TGTGCCGTTAGCGTACTAGCGGGATTGAATGAGCAGTTCTTC.

The chain joins TRBV7-9 to TRBJ1-4, with D unresolved. Trimming took off 4 bases at V and 0 bases at J, with 9 bases between the two ends. The germline gives CDR1 SEHNR, CDR2 FQNEAQ (reference sequence). The CDR3 sequence is 15 residues long. CDR3 DNA sequence: TGTGCCAGCAGCTCCGGACGGGCAACTAATGAAAAACTGTTTTTT. Protein sequence: CASSSGRATNEKLFF. The full variable domain, its missing parts supplied by reference TRBV7-9 and TRBJ1-4, is DTGVSQNPRHKITKRGQNVTFRCDPISEHNRLYWYRQTLGQGPEFLTYFQNEAQLEKSRLLSDRFSAERPKGSFSTLEIQRTEQGDSAMYLCASSSGRATNEKLFFGSGTQLSVL.

This clone was detected only once. CDR3 residues: CASSQGAPRTYEQYF. CDR3 nucleotides: TGCGCCAGCAGCCAAGGGGCGCCCCGGACCTACGAGCAGTACTTC. This sequence joins TRBV4-3 and TRBJ2-7; D is unclear. The V gene's germline CDR1 is LGHNA and CDR2 YSLEER. V was pared by 1 base and J by 2 bases, with 12 bases between. There are 15 residues in the CDR3.

CDR3 in DNA: TGTGCCAGCAGTGAATATGGGGGGCGTTCACCCCTCCACTTT. Protein product: CASSEYGGRSPLHF. V and J are TRBV2 and TRBJ1-6, with D possibly being TRBD1 (6 bases). CDR3 size: 14 residues. The V gene lost 2 bases and the J gene lost 9 bases, with 11 bases spanning the gap. Germline CDR1 reads SNHLY; CDR2 reads FYNNEI.

The gene calls are TRBV10-1 and TRBJ2-1; D ambiguous. The CDR3 length is 13 residues. Germline loops: CDR1 WNHNN, CDR2 SYGVQD (reference sequence). V lost 2 bases, J lost 9 bases, and 11 bases lay in between. Here the CDR3 reads CASSEDPFGEQFF. CDR3 bases: TGCGCCAGCAGTGAGGACCCCTTCGGTGAGCAGTTCTTC.

The genes are TRBV30 and TRBJ2-2, with D maybe TRBD2 (6 bases). The CDR3 runs 13 residues. Germline V lookup: CDR1 GTSNPN, CDR2 SVGIG (reference sequence). V gave up 3 bases and J gave up 4 bases, with 9 bases separating them. CDR3 sequence: CAWRGEATGELFF. The CDR3 DNA reads as TGTGCCTGGAGGGGGGAGGCCACCGGGGAGCTGTTTTTT.

In this sample, this clone turned up once. The rearrangement links TRBV4-1 to TRBJ2-2; D might be TRBD1 (7 bases). The germline V gene encodes CDR1 MGHRA and CDR2 YSYEKL. V gave up 6 bases and J gave up 7 bases, with 12 bases separating them. This CDR3 contains 13 residues. Here the CDR3 DNA reads TGCGCCAGCAGTCCCAGGGGGGACGGGGAGCTGTTTTTT. It codes for CASSPRGDGELFF.

The chain carries TRBV27 and TRBJ2-7, with 11 bases matching TRBD2. This CDR3 comprises 14 residues. The J segment lost 6 bases and the V segment lost 7 bases, leaving 8 bases of the junction unmatched. Germline CDR1 reads MNHEY; CDR2 reads SMNVEV (reference sequence). In DNA form, the CDR3 reads TGTGCCAGCACAGGGGCTAGCGGGAGGTTCGAGCAGTACTTC. It encodes CASTGASGRFEQYF.

The chain joins TRBV29-1 to TRBJ1-2; D remains ambiguous. Germline V gene lookup returns CDR1 SQVTM and CDR2 ANQGSEA. The V end was cut by 0 bases, the J end by 4 bases, with 6 bases between. The CDR3 sequence is 12 residues long. CDR3 sequence reads: CSVEEGSYGYTF. CDR3 bases: TGCAGCGTTGAAGAGGGTAGCTATGGCTACACCTTC.

This clone was observed a single time. This chain uses TRBV6-5 with TRBJ2-5; no reliable D call. The germline V gene has CDR1 MNHEY and CDR2 SVGAGI. The CDR3 contains 14 residues. V shed 0 bases and J shed 2 bases, with 7 bases lying between them. The DNA of the CDR3 is TGTGCCAGCAGTTACTCAAATTTTCAAGAGACCCAGTACTTC. Translated, it gives CASSYSNFQETQYF.

The V call is TRBV5-8, the J call TRBJ1-2; D is perhaps TRBD1 (5 bases). Trimming removed 4 bases from V and 5 bases from J, with 9 bases in between. Per germline, CDR1 SGHTS and CDR2 YDEGEE. This CDR3 comprises 12 residues. The CDR3 protein is CASSPQGYGYTF. The CDR3 nucleotides are TGTGCCAGCAGCCCGCAGGGATATGGCTACACCTTC.

This clone was detected only once. The V call is TRBV9, the J call TRBJ1-4, with D perhaps matching TRBD1 (6 bases). In germline, CDR1 is SGDLS, CDR2 YYNGEE. V shed 6 bases and J shed 2 bases, with 17 bases lying between them. This CDR3 comprises 16 residues. The CDR3 spells CASTQVGGLTNEKLFF. CDR3 coding DNA: TGTGCCAGCACCCAAGTTGGGGGGCTTACTAATGAAAAACTGTTTTTT.

V gene TRBV3-1 (or the pseudogene TRBV3-2) combines with J gene TRBJ2-2; TRBD2 might be the D (7 bases). The CDR3 length is 17 residues. Trimming pared 2 bases from V and 5 bases from J, leaving 18 bases between. Germline values: CDR1 LGHDT, CDR2 YNNKEL (reference sequence). CDR3 nucleotide sequence: TGTGCCAGCAGCCAACGAAGCTTGGGGGGGCGGACCGGGGAGCTGTTTTTT. The encoded protein is CASSQRSLGGRTGELFF.